This T cell receptor beta chain was found in a study of shared clonotypes between healthy human individuals (dated by TCRdb to the early 2020s). Notes on the research overall: A couple of women and a few men aged 18 to 49 years were included in the cohort. For each donor, CD4 naive and CD4 memory were each run on three plates, CD8 naive on two plates, and CD8 memory on one plate. To estimate repertoire size and how much clonotype sharing occurs between individuals, the study deeply sequenced the blood TCR repertoires of roughly 5 healthy adults. Libraries were prepared and TCR repertoires were sequenced by different laboratories using diverse techniques, in order to increase sequencing depth and limit assay-specific biases. Between about 0.85 and 10 billion PBMCs per donor were obtained by leukapheresis. Summary of the overall study and its limitations: Incomplete sequencing was indicated by rarefaction of sorted-subset datasets, despite the large sequencing depth. When several donors were compared, the shared fraction of clonotypes was 5% to 6.5% for naive CD4, over 3% for naive CD8, 2% to 2.5% for memory CD4, and 0.4% for memory CD8. Sampling was restricted to blood, and TCR repertoires in tissues likely differ from the TCR repertoires found in blood. Larger estimated clonotype richness was generally found for naive subsets than for memory subsets. Because the study included only a small number of donors, the genetic and exposure-history diversity represented was limited. Higher generation probabilities were observed for clonotypes shared by all four sorted-subset donors than for non-shared clonotypes. Based on pairwise subsampling, the degree of clonotype sharing among donors was expected to be affected by sequencing depth.

This clone occurred once. The antigen this receptor binds is unknown. No quality values exist for individual bases; no much larger clone is one base distant. Germline trimming: 0 bases from V, 3 bases from J; junction bases outside gene matches: 7. The germline V gene sets CDR1 to SGHRS and CDR2 to YFSETQ. The CDR3, cysteine through phenylalanine, is 18 amino acids long. The kept DNA is CDR3 alone, 54 bases in frame from the first base. The donors were healthy, HIV-negative adults who had no recently reported acute infections or vaccinations. All donors were Caucasian adults living in Nashville, Tennessee, USA. Magnetic negative selection was used to enrich CD4+ T cells, after which naive cells were positively selected on CD45RA and the negative fraction became the memory subset. Blood was collected by leukapheresis, and PBMCs were isolated by Ficoll-Histopaque density gradient centrifugation and then cryopreserved in liquid nitrogen vapor phase. Purity and quantity of every magnetically sorted T cell population were checked by analytical flow cytometry. From each sorted fraction, genomic DNA was isolated and quantified by UV absorbance on a Nanodrop 2000c.

TCR CDR3 regions were amplified from genomic DNA by multiplex PCR using the deep immunoSEQ assay. Extracted genomic DNA from each cell subset was spread evenly across all wells of several immunoSEQ 96-well plates, with each plate serving as a replicate. For sorted subsets, each replicate PCR was loaded with around 220 ng genomic DNA, equivalent to 25,000 to 35,000 T cell genomes. The purified libraries were quantified using a Qubit 3.0 fluorometer, sized with a Bioanalyzer 2100, and then quantified again using the KAPA Library Quantification kit. Every immunoSEQ 96-well plate was sequenced on a separate single-read 150-cycle Illumina NextSeq 550 flow cell. For the original study's pipeline: Because the immunoSEQ output included only junctional sequences and no quality scores, the filtering could not be the same as the filtering used for full-length reads. To assign V/J genes and CDR3, sequences were annotated using PyIR, a Python wrapper for IgBLAST v1.9, with IMGT germline references. Reads with weak V/J assignments (E-value above 1e-6), missing CDR3, stop codons, out-of-frame junctions, or ambiguous translated residues were removed. V3J clonotypes were defined as sequences sharing an identical inferred V gene, J gene, and CDR3 amino acid sequence. The percentage overlap between two repertoires was calculated by dividing the number of shared unique clonotypes by the size of the smaller repertoire. Repertoire richness was assessed with RTK rarefaction, the Chao1 estimator, and Recon v2.1 estimates of unobserved clonotypes. For all TCRbeta clonotypes obtained by the gDNA method from a few donors, generation probabilities were computed with OLGA. The table was pulled from immuneACCESS by TCRdb, which kept in-frame rearrangements only. Such tables lose some clones; where checked, under half of the loss comes from unresolved V genes, and the rest has no known cause. V, J and clone size are taken as reported in that table, and D and trimming were inferred from the DNA itself. The sample table shows under 2,500,000 clones, and nearly 97% are seen once. The ten largest clones capture more than 0.1% of the sample.

The receptor's source is a young man in good health. The sequence links TRBV5-1 to TRBJ2-7; TRBD2 fits 15 bases in the junction. Sequencing was performed on naive CD4+ T cells sorted from blood. This specimen's cell subset or site label, per the study, means: CD45RA+ positively selected. The CDR3 reads as follows: CASSLGGLAGGRYYEQYF. Read as DNA, the sequence is TGCGCCAGCAGCTTGGGGGGACTAGCGGGAGGTAGGTACTACGAGCAGTACTTC.